One and the same sample provided the 7 T cell receptor beta chains below, sequenced in a study of beta chain features in type 1 diabetes. The sequenced template was cDNA made from the entire isolated RNA. The protocol was immunoSEQ multiplex PCR, while the TCRdb copy is restricted to in-frame clones and leaves out a portion. The sample holds about 200,000 clones; roughly 11% are singletons and the top ten take 1% to 1.5%. Sequencing used central memory CD4+ T cells from blood. Source of these receptors: a young man in good health.

Worth noting for this clone: A much larger clone lies one base from this, so it may be a read error. The V gene is TRBV7-2, the J gene TRBJ2-7, with 7 bases that match TRBD2. Germline V lookup: CDR1 SGHTA, CDR2 FQGNSA. The CDR3 contains 17 residues. The trim removed 1 base at V and 4 bases at J, leaving 13 bases unmatched. CDR3 nucleotides: TGTGCCAGCAGCTTAGTAGCTGGGCCAGGACTAGGGTACGAGCAGTACTTC. This encodes CASSLVAGPGLGYEQYF.

This rearrangement joins TRBV7-9 to TRBJ2-3; no clear D. The CDR3 runs 16 residues. Looked up from germline, CDR1 is SEHNR and CDR2 is FQNEAQ (reference sequence). V dropped 5 bases and J dropped 4 bases, with 19 bases sitting between them. In DNA, the CDR3 is TGTGCCAGCAGCCCCCTTTCTTCCAATTCCCCAGATACGCAGTATTTT. This sequence encodes CASSPLSSNSPDTQYF.

This clone appeared a few times. CDR3 coding DNA: TGTGCCAGCAGCTTAACGGCGGGGGACACTGAAGCTTTCTTT. This encodes CASSLTAGDTEAFF. The chain joins TRBV7-6 to TRBJ1-1; maybe TRBD1 (5 bases). The CDR3 is made up of 14 amino acids. Germline values: CDR1 SGHVS, CDR2 FNYEAQ. Trimming stripped 2 bases from V and 3 bases from J, with 10 bases between.

This clone was picked up many times. Other DNA sequences in this specimen translate into the identical CDR3. The chain carries TRBV27 and TRBJ1-4; the D is unclear. V was shortened by 0 bases and J by 7 bases, with 9 bases between the two germline ends. The germline V gene encodes CDR1 MNHEY and CDR2 SMNVEV (reference sequence). The CDR3 runs 14 residues. The CDR3 DNA reads as TGTGCCAGCAGTTTATCATGGGGAGGTGAAAAACTGTTTTTT. Amino acids: CASSLSWGGEKLFF.

V gene TRBV5-1 combines with J gene TRBJ2-1; D gene unclear. The CDR3 has 12 residues. The germline V and J ends were trimmed by 2 bases and 9 bases, with 9 bases remaining between them. The germline CDR1 and CDR2 sequences are SGHRS and YFSETQ. The DNA for the CDR3 is TGCGCCAGCAGCTTAGACCTCACTGAGCAGTTCTTC. Protein sequence: CASSLDLTEQFF.

This chain connects TRBV28 to TRBJ2-7; possibly TRBD1 or TRBD2 for D (5 bases each). Germline V gene lookup returns CDR1 MDHEN and CDR2 SYDVKM. The V end lost 6 bases, the J end lost 7 bases, and 13 bases lay between the germline ends. The CDR3 totals 12 residues. The CDR3 sequence: CASRPGQGEQYF. The CDR3 region has the DNA TGTGCCAGCAGGCCGGGGCAAGGGGAGCAGTACTTC.

This clone was counted ten times or more. V and J are TRBV5-1 and TRBJ2-1, with D tentatively TRBD1 (5 bases). CDR1 is SGHRS and CDR2 is YFSETQ in the germline V gene. This CDR3 contains 14 residues. Deletions cut 3 bases from V and 4 bases from J, with 11 bases between. For the CDR3, the DNA is TGCGCCAGCAGCTCAGAGACAGAGTACAATGAGCAGTTCTTC. This sequence encodes CASSSETEYNEQFF.